This is a list of T cell receptor beta chains from one sample in a study of blood T cell repertoires in COVID-19. Data came from immunoSEQ multiplex PCR; TCRdb stores just in-frame clones and leaves some out. The sample holds some 310,000 clones; 90% are singletons and the top ten take under 1.1%. Sequencing was performed on peripheral blood. These TCRs come from a woman aged 40 to 55 with COVID-19, enrolled during active disease. CDR3s include the opening cysteine and the closing phenylalanine or tryptophan. The order of the fields is clone size, D gene, J gene, V gene, CDR3 protein, CDR3 DNA. D genes are given only for firm matches. Expanded clones get a size class; other rows say once, few or many, or leave the size out.

clone_size: NA
d_call: NA
j_call: TRBJ1-2
v_call: TRBV7-2
cdr3_aa: CASSLSPADFRGGYTF
cdr3_nt: TGTGCCAGCAGCTTATCCCCCGCAGACTTCCGGGGTGGCTACACCTTC

clone_size: NA
d_call: TRBD1
j_call: TRBJ1-5
v_call: TRBV19
cdr3_aa: CASSRTGQGDQPQHF
cdr3_nt: TGTGCCAGTAGTAGAACGGGACAGGGAGATCAGCCCCAGCATTTT

clone_size: NA
d_call: TRBD2
j_call: TRBJ2-1
v_call: TRBV15
cdr3_aa: CATSRWGLEHNNEQFF
cdr3_nt: TGTGCCACCAGCAGATGGGGACTAGAACACAACAATGAGCAGTTCTTC

clone_size: NA
d_call: NA
j_call: TRBJ1-1
v_call: TRBV5-8
cdr3_aa: CASSFIPGGWKLNTEAFF
cdr3_nt: TGTGCCAGCAGCTTCATACCGGGAGGGTGGAAATTGAACACTGAAGCTTTCTTT

clone_size: once
d_call: NA
j_call: TRBJ1-5
v_call: TRBV6-6
cdr3_aa: CASSSDYTNQPQHF
cdr3_nt: TGTGCCAGCAGTTCCGACTACACGAATCAGCCCCAGCATTTT

clone_size: NA
d_call: TRBD2
j_call: TRBJ2-6
v_call: TRBV29-1
cdr3_aa: CSVSGLAEDIGSGANVLTF
cdr3_nt: TGCAGCGTTTCCGGACTAGCTGAGGATATTGGTTCGGGGGCCAACGTCCTGACTTTC

clone_size: NA
d_call: NA
j_call: TRBJ2-7
v_call: TRBV29-1
cdr3_aa: CSVAGPQGAYEQYF
cdr3_nt: TGCAGCGTTGCCGGTCCCCAAGGGGCCTACGAGCAGTACTTC

clone_size: NA
d_call: NA
j_call: TRBJ2-2
v_call: TRBV4-3
cdr3_aa: CASSQEAVTGELFF
cdr3_nt: TGCGCCAGCAGCCAAGAGGCAGTCACCGGGGAGCTGTTTTTT

clone_size: NA
d_call: NA
j_call: TRBJ2-2
v_call: TRBV7-8
cdr3_aa: CASSLGFSGPGGELFF
cdr3_nt: TGTGCCAGCAGCTTAGGGTTTAGCGGCCCCGGCGGGGAGCTGTTTTTT

clone_size: NA
d_call: TRBD1
j_call: TRBJ1-1
v_call: TRBV30
cdr3_aa: CAWGTGVTEAFF
cdr3_nt: TGTGCCTGGGGAACAGGGGTAACTGAAGCTTTCTTT

clone_size: NA
d_call: NA
j_call: TRBJ2-7
v_call: TRBV6-5
cdr3_aa: CASSITWYEQYF
cdr3_nt: TGTGCCAGCAGTATTACTTGGTACGAGCAGTACTTC

clone_size: NA
d_call: NA
j_call: TRBJ2-1
v_call: TRBV28
cdr3_aa: CASSLRGYNEQFF
cdr3_nt: TGTGCCAGCAGTTTGCGCGGATACAATGAGCAGTTCTTC

clone_size: NA
d_call: NA
j_call: TRBJ1-2
v_call: TRBV19
cdr3_aa: CASSAGQPGDYGYTF
cdr3_nt: TGTGCCAGTAGTGCTGGACAGCCAGGCGACTATGGCTACACCTTC